The subject of this entry is one T cell receptor beta chain. TCRdb's table, derived via immunoSEQ multiplex PCR, lists solely in-frame clones and lacks some. This sample carries some 120,000 clones, just over 90% of them seen once, and the ten largest clones take approximately 0.84%. The sample originates from a study of T cell clones after liver transplantation. This CDR3 is built from 15 residues. Germline lookup yields CDR1 SGHTA and CDR2 FQGNSA. Trimming pared 2 bases from V and 4 bases from J, leaving 14 bases between. This TCR came from a human patient who received a liver transplant. The T cells may partly be graft donor cells. This specimen was CD4+ T cells from blood, taken 12 months after liver transplant. This chain connects TRBV7-2 to TRBJ1-2; tentatively, D is TRBD1 (6 bases). Written as DNA, the CDR3 is TGTGCCAGCAGCTTAACCGGGGGGCGCGGCTATGGCTACACCTTC. Translating it yields CASSLTGGRGYGYTF. Looking up the rest from reference TRBV7-2 and TRBJ1-2 gives the full variable domain: GAGVSQSPSNKVTEKGKDVELRCDPISGHTALYWYRQSLGQGLEFLIYFQGNSAPDKSGLPSDRFSAERTGGSVSTLTIQRTQQEDSAVYLCASSLTGGRGYGYTFGSGTRLTVV.